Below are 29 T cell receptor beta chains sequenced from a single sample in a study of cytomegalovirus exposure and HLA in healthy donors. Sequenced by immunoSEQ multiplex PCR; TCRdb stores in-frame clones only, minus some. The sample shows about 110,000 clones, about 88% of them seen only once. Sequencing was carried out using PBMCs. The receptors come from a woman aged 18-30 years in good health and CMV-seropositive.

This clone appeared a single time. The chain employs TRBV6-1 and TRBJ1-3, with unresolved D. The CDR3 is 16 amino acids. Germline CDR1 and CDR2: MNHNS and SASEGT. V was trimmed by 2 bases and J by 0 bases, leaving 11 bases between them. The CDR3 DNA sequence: TGTGCCAGCAGTGAATTAATCAGTTTCTCTGGAAACACCATATATTTT. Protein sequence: CASSELISFSGNTIYF.

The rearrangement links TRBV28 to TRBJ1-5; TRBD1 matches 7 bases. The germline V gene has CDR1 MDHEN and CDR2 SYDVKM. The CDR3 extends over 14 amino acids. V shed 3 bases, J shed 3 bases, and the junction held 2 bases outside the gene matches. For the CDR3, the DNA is TGTGCCAGCAGTTTGGGACAGTACAATCAGCCCCAGCATTTT. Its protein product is CASSLGQYNQPQHF.

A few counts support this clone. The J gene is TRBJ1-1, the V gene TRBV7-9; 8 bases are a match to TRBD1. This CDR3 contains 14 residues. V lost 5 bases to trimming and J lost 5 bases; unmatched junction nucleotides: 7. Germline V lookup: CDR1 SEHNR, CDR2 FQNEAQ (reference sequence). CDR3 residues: CASSPRTGRTEAFF. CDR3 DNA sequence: TGTGCCAGCAGCCCCCGGACAGGGAGGACTGAAGCTTTCTTT.

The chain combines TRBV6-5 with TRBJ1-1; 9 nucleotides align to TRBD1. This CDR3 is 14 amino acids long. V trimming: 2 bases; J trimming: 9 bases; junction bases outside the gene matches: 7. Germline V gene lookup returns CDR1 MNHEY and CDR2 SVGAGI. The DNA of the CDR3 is TGTGCCAGCAGTTACCTCGGACAGGGGCTTAAAGCTTTCTTT. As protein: CASSYLGQGLKAFF.

CDR3 nucleotide sequence: TGTGCCAGCAAATTGGCAGGAAGCAATCAGCCCCAGCATTTT. Residues: CASKLAGSNQPQHF. The chain has TRBV28 and TRBJ1-5; unclear D gene. The germline V gene encodes CDR1 MDHEN and CDR2 SYDVKM. This CDR3 region has 14 residues. V was clipped by 7 bases and J by 1 base, with 11 bases between them.

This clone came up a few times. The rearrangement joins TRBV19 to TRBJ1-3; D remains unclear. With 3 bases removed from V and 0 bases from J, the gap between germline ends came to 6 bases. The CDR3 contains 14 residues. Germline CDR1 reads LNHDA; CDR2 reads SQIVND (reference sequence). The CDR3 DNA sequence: TGTGCCAGTAGTATGGCGGTCTCTGGAAACACCATATATTTT. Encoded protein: CASSMAVSGNTIYF.

This CDR3 is CASRPIRDSYGYTF. CDR3 sequence (DNA): TGTGCCAGCAGACCTATCCGGGACAGCTATGGCTACACCTTC. The chain joins TRBV27 to TRBJ1-2; 7 bases map to TRBD1. CDR3 length equals 14 residues. Unmatched junction bases numbered 8, after V lost 6 bases and J lost 4 bases. Germline CDR1 is MNHEY and CDR2 is SMNVEV (reference sequence).

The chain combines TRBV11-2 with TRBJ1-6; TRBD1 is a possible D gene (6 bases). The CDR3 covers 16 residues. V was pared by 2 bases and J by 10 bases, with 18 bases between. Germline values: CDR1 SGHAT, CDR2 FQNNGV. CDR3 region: CASSLRMGGRESPLHF. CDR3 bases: TGTGCCAGCAGCTTACGCATGGGGGGGCGAGAATCACCCCTCCACTTT.

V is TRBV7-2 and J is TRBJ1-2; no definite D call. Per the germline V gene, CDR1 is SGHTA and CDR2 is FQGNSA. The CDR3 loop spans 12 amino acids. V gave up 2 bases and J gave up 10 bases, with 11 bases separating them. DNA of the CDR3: TGTGCCAGCAGCTTACCAGGTTTGGACTACACCTTC. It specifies CASSLPGLDYTF.

The CDR3 DNA sequence: TGTGCCAGCAGCTTAACAGGGGACTCCTACGAGCAGTACTTC. Amino acids: CASSLTGDSYEQYF. The chain employs TRBV7-9 and TRBJ2-7; 7 positions match TRBD1. The trim removed 2 bases at V and 0 bases at J, leaving 1 base unmatched. This CDR3 is 14 amino acids long. CDR1 and CDR2 from the germline V gene are SEHNR and FQNEAQ (reference sequence).

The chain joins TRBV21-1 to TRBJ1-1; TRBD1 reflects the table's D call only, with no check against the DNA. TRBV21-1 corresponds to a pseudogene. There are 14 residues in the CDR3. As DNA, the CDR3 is TGTGCCAGCAAAGAGGCTCAGGGAAGAACTGAAGCTTTCTTT. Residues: CASKEAQGRTEAFF.

The CDR3 loop is CASSTGQSWGEREQYV. The CDR3 region has the DNA TGTGCCAGCAGTACGGGGCAGAGTTGGGGGGAAAGGGAGCAGTACGTC. The rearrangement joins TRBV5-4 to TRBJ2-7, with a tentative D call TRBD2 (6 bases). V lost 5 bases and J 7 bases, leaving 25 bases between the germline ends. Germline CDR1 and CDR2: SGHNT and YYREEE (reference sequence). The CDR3 has 16 residues.

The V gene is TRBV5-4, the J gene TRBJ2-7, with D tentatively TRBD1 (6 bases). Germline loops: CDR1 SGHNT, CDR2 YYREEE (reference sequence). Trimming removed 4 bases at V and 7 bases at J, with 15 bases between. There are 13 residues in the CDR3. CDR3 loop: CASSRSQGKEQYF. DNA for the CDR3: TGTGCCAGCAGCCGATCCCAGGGGAAGGAGCAGTACTTC.

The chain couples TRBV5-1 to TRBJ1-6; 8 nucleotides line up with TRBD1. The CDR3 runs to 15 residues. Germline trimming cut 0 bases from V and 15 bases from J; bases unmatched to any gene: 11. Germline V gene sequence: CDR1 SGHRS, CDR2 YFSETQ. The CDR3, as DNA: TGCGCCAGCAGCTTGGGAGTGGACAGGGCGCGTCTCCTCCACTTT. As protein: CASSLGVDRARLLHF.

CDR3 DNA sequence: TGTGCCAGTAGTATACAGGGGAATGGCTACACCTTC. Translating it yields CASSIQGNGYTF. The chain couples TRBV19 to TRBJ1-2, with a tentative D call TRBD1 (6 bases). The V end lost 2 bases, the J end lost 6 bases, and 7 bases lay between the germline ends. The CDR3 is 12 amino acids. Germline CDR1 and CDR2: LNHDA and SQIVND (reference sequence).

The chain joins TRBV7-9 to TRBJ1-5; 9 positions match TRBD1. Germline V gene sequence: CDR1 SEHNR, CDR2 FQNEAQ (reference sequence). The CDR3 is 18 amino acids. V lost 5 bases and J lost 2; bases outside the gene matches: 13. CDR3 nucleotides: TGTGCCAGCAGCCCAGCCGGGACAGGGTATGGCGGCAATCAGCCCCAGCATTTT. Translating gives CASSPAGTGYGGNQPQHF.

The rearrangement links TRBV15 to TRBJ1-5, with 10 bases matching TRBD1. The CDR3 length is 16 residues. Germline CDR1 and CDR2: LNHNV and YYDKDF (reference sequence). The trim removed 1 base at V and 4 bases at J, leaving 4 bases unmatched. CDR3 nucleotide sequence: TGTGCCACCAGCAGAGGCCCGGGACAGGGGAATCAGCCCCAGCATTTT. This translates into CATSRGPGQGNQPQHF. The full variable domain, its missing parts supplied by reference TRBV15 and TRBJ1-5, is DAMVIQNPRYQVTQFGKPVTLSCSQTLNHNVMYWYQQKSSQAPKLLFHYYDKDFNNEADTPDNFQSRRPNTSFCFLDIRSPGLGDTAMYLCATSRGPGQGNQPQHFGDGTRLSIL.

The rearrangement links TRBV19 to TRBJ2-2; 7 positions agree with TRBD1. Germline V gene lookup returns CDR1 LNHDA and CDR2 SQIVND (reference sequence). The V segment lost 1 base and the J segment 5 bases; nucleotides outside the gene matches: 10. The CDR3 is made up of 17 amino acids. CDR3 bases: TGTGCCAGTAGTATAGGGTTAACGACAGGGAGAACCGGGGAGCTGTTTTTT. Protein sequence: CASSIGLTTGRTGELFF.

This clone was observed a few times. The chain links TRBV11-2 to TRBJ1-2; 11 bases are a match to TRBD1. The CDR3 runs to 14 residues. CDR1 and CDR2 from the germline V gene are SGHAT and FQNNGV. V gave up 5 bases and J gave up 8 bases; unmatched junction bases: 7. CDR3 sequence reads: CASSPMGQGGGYTF. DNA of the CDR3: TGTGCCAGCAGCCCCATGGGACAGGGGGGAGGCTACACCTTC.

The CDR3 protein is CASSARGTQYF. The CDR3 coding sequence is TGTGCCAGCAGCGCCAGAGGTACGCAGTATTTT. The chain uses TRBV7-2 and TRBJ2-3; D not resolved. V was pared by 5 bases and J by 8 bases, with 8 bases between. Germline CDR1 reads SGHTA; CDR2 reads FQGNSA. CDR3 size: 11 residues.

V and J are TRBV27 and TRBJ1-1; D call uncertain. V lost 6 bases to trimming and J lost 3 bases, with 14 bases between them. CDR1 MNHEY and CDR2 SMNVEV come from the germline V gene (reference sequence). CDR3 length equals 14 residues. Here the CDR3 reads CASRRAGPHTEAFF. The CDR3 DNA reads TGTGCCAGCAGGAGGGCCGGGCCCCACACTGAAGCTTTCTTT.

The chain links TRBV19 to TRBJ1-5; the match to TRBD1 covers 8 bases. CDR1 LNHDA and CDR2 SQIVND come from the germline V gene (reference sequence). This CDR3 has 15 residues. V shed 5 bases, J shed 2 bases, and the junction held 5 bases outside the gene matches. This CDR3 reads CASSLTGGGNQPQHF. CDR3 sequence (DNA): TGTGCCAGTAGTTTAACAGGGGGAGGCAATCAGCCCCAGCATTTT.

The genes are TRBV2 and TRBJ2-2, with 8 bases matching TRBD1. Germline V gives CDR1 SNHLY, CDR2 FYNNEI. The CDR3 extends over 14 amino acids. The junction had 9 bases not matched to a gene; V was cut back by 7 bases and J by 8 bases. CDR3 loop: CASMGTGGAGELFF. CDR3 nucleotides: TGTGCCAGCATGGGGACAGGAGGGGCTGGGGAGCTGTTTTTT.

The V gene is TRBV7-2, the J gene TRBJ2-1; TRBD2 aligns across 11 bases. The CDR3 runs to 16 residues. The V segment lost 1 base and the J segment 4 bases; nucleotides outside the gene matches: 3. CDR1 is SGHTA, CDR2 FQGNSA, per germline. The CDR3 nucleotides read TGTGCCAGCAGCTTAGGTGGGACTAGCGGATACAATGAGCAGTTCTTC. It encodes CASSLGGTSGYNEQFF.

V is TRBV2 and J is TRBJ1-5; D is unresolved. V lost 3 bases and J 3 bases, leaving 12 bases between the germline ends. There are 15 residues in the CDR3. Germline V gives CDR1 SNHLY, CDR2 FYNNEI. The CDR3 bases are TGTGCCAGCAGTGAGTACGGGAGAACCAATCAGCCCCAGCATTTT. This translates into CASSEYGRTNQPQHF.

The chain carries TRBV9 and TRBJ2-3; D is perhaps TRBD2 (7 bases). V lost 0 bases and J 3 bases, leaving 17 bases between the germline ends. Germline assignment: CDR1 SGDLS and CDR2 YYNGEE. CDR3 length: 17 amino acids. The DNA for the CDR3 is TGTGCCAGCAGCGTAGCTCTTGGGGGGGCAGGAACAGATACGCAGTATTTT. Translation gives CASSVALGGAGTDTQYF.

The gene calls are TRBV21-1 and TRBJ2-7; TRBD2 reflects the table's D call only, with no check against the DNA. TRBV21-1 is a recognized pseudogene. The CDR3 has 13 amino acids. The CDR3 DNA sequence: TGTGCCAGCAGCCTCTTGGAGGGTTCCGAGCAGTACGTC. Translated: CASSLLEGSEQYV.

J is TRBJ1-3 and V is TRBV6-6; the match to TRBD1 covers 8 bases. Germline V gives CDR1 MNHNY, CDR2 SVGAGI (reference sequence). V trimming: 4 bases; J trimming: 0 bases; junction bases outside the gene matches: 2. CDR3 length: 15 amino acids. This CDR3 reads CASSSTGGSGNTIYF. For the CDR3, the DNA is TGTGCCAGCAGTTCCACAGGGGGCTCTGGAAACACCATATATTTT.

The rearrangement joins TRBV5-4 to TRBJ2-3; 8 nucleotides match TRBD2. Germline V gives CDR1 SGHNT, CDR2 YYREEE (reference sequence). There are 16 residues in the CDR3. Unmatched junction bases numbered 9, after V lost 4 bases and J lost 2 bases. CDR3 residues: CASSPYAGGSTDTQYF. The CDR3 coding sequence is TGTGCCAGCAGCCCTTACGCGGGGGGATCCACAGATACGCAGTATTTT.